The T cell receptor beta chain under discussion was sequenced for a study of early T cells in non-severe SARS-CoV-2 infection. Study-level information: Chains were unpaired, as sequencing was done on bulk RNA from unsorted whole blood.

Unique molecular identifiers were attached to individual cDNA molecules. TCRdb called the 5' RACE reads again in MiXCR, with one record for every CDR3 protein. Here the sample spans more than 70,000 distinct CDR3 sequences, 11% being singletons. This clonotype was seen repeatedly, ten times or more. This TCR was recovered from an adult who was a healthcare worker with PCR-confirmed SARS-CoV-2 infection or an uninfected control (not recorded which). The sequences come from whole blood, collected at baseline.

The CDR3: CASSPSGVDYGYTF. The CDR3 nucleotides read TGTGCCAGCTCACCCTCAGGGGTGGACTATGGCTACACCTTC. The V gene is TRBV18, the J gene TRBJ1-2, with D possibly TRBD1 on 6 matching bases. V gave up 3 bases and J gave up 3 bases, with 11 bases separating them. The CDR3 covers 14 residues. Germline CDR1 KGHSH, CDR2 LQKENI.